These T cell receptor beta chains were read from a single sample in a study of T cells after yellow fever vaccination. Via MiXCR, TCRdb re-called the 5' RACE reads, giving one row per CDR3 protein. The sample shows a few hundred thousand distinct CDR3 sequences, 5.2% of them seen only once. This specimen was CD4+ T cells sorted from PBMCs, taken on the day of the yellow fever booster vaccination. The receptors originated from a man aged 18-30 years who received the YFV17D yellow fever vaccine. Each CDR3 is given with its conserved first and last residue. D genes are given only for firm matches. Clone size is given for some rows only: seen once, a few or many times, or a class if the clone is expanded.

D gene,J gene,V gene,clone size,CDR3 protein,CDR3 DNA
NA,TRBJ2-3,TRBV7-2,many,CASTLAGPTDTQYF,TGTGCCAGCACCCTGGCTGGGCCGACAGATACGCAGTATTTT
NA,TRBJ1-1,TRBV27,many,CASSLEGEAFF,TGTGCCAGCAGTTTAGAGGGCGAAGCTTTCTTT
NA,TRBJ1-1,TRBV12-3/TRBV12-4,few,CASSSPGGNIMNTEAFF,TGTGCCAGCAGTTCCCCGGGTGGGAACATTATGAACACTGAAGCTTTCTTT
NA,TRBJ1-2,TRBV9,few,CASSPGAGNNYGYTF,TGTGCCAGCAGCCCGGGGGCAGGGAATAACTATGGCTACACCTTC
NA,TRBJ1-5,TRBV15,NA,CATSRPGRGQPQHF,TGTGCCACCAGCAGGCCTGGGAGGGGGCAGCCCCAGCATTTT
NA,TRBJ2-4,TRBV10-3,NA,CAISDPQGAAGGDIQYF,TGTGCCATCAGTGACCCTCAGGGGGCCGCGGGAGGGGACATTCAGTACTTC
TRBD1,TRBJ2-7,TRBV10-3,many,CAISGKEGTGASGSYEQYF,TGTGCCATCAGTGGAAAAGAGGGGACAGGGGCCTCCGGCTCCTACGAGCAGTACTTC
TRBD1,TRBJ1-5,TRBV6-2/TRBV6-3,NA,CASSTGAQPQHF,TGTGCCAGCAGTACAGGGGCTCAGCCCCAGCATTTT
NA,TRBJ1-4,TRBV6-5,many,CASTPRAFNEKLFF,TGTGCCAGCACTCCCCGGGCCTTCAATGAAAAACTGTTTTTT
NA,TRBJ1-1,TRBV14,few,CASSQGMRGPLEAFF,TGTGCCAGCAGCCAAGGAATGAGGGGCCCCCTTGAAGCTTTCTTT
NA,TRBJ2-7,TRBV6-1,NA,CASSEGSGQLYEQYF,TGTGCCAGCAGTGAAGGGTCAGGGCAGCTCTACGAGCAGTACTTC
NA,TRBJ1-1,TRBV7-6,NA,CASQGHQNTEAFF,TGTGCCAGTCAGGGACACCAGAACACTGAAGCTTTCTTT
TRBD1,TRBJ1-2,TRBV5-1,many,CASSKGQLNYGYTF,TGCGCCAGCAGCAAGGGACAGCTAAACTATGGCTACACCTTC
TRBD2,TRBJ2-1,TRBV5-1,NA,CASSGTSENNEQFF,TGCGCCAGCAGTGGGACTAGCGAGAACAATGAGCAGTTCTTC
NA,TRBJ2-1,TRBV29-1,NA,CSVEIIPGTNEQFF,TGCAGCGTTGAAATAATTCCAGGAACGAATGAGCAGTTCTTC
NA,TRBJ1-1,TRBV20-1,few,CRGEDNTEAFF,TGCAGGGGGGAGGATAACACTGAAGCTTTCTTT
NA,TRBJ2-3,TRBV5-4,NA,CASSLARAGDTQYF,TGTGCCAGCAGCTTGGCCAGGGCCGGGGATACGCAGTATTTT
NA,TRBJ1-2,TRBV7-2,many,CASSLVGGNGYTF,TGTGCCAGCAGCTTAGTTGGGGGGAATGGCTACACCTTC
NA,TRBJ2-5,TRBV20-1,many,CSPKGGGETQYF,TGCAGTCCCAAAGGGGGGGGAGAGACCCAGTACTTC
TRBD1,TRBJ2-7,TRBV18,few,CASSPGQNNEQYF,TGTGCCAGCTCACCGGGACAGAACAACGAGCAGTACTTC
NA,TRBJ1-2,TRBV2,few,CASSGVFTGTNYGYTF,TGTGCCAGCAGTGGGGTATTTACAGGGACTAACTATGGCTACACCTTC
TRBD2,TRBJ2-1,TRBV12-3/TRBV12-4,many,CASSMWDGGSQGQFF,TGTGCCAGCAGCATGTGGGATGGCGGGAGCCAAGGGCAGTTCTTC
NA,TRBJ1-5,TRBV12-3/TRBV12-4,few,CASSLVRTQHF,TGTGCCAGCAGTTTAGTTAGGACCCAGCATTTT
NA,TRBJ1-1,TRBV11-1,NA,CASSLLTGRMNTEAFF,TGTGCCAGCAGCTTACTGACCGGACGGATGAACACTGAAGCTTTCTTT
NA,TRBJ1-5,TRBV6-2/TRBV6-3,few,CASSHGTFQPQHF,TGTGCCAGCAGTCACGGGACATTTCAGCCCCAGCATTTT
NA,TRBJ1-1,TRBV5-6,NA,CASSLVPTGTEAFF,TGTGCCAGCAGCTTGGTTCCCACGGGCACTGAAGCTTTCTTT
TRBD2,TRBJ2-1,TRBV5-1,NA,CASSGTRGGTYNEQFF,TGCGCCAGCAGCGGTACACGGGGGGGGACCTACAATGAGCAGTTCTTC
NA,TRBJ1-1,TRBV5-1,many,CASSQRVGQAGTEAFF,TGCGCCAGCAGCCAACGGGTGGGCCAGGCTGGCACTGAAGCTTTCTTT
TRBD2,TRBJ2-3,TRBV2,many,CASSERWLAGSTDTQYF,TGTGCCAGCAGTGAAAGGTGGCTAGCGGGGAGCACAGATACGCAGTATTTT
TRBD2,TRBJ2-1,TRBV20-1,NA,CSARDRGGTSWSEQFF,TGCAGTGCTAGAGATCGCGGGGGGACTTCGTGGAGTGAGCAGTTCTTC
NA,TRBJ1-6,TRBV18,NA,CASSPRDISPLHF,TGTGCCAGCTCACCAAGGGACATCTCACCCCTCCACTTT
NA,TRBJ1-1,TRBV20-1,NA,CSATPGTEAFF,TGCAGTGCTACCCCGGGGACTGAAGCTTTCTTT
NA,TRBJ2-1,TRBV11-2,many,CASSLGLENEQFF,TGTGCCAGCAGCTTAGGTCTAGAGAATGAGCAGTTCTTC
NA,TRBJ2-5,TRBV7-8,NA,CASSPQTGRQETQYF,TGTGCCAGCAGCCCCCAAACAGGGCGTCAAGAGACCCAGTACTTC
NA,TRBJ1-5,TRBV20-1,NA,CSARPGQWPQHF,TGCAGTGCTAGACCAGGCCAATGGCCCCAGCATTTT
NA,TRBJ1-1,TRBV6-6,few,CASSYSRLRGTEAFF,TGTGCCAGCAGTTACTCCCGTCTCAGAGGGACTGAAGCTTTCTTT
NA,TRBJ1-2,TRBV7-2,NA,CASSLVGSPNGYTF,TGTGCCAGCAGCTTAGTGGGCAGCCCTAATGGCTACACCTTC
NA,TRBJ2-6,TRBV7-3,few,CASSLRRSGTGANVLTF,TGTGCCAGCAGCTTACGTCGGTCCGGGACTGGGGCCAACGTCCTGACTTTC
TRBD2,TRBJ2-5,TRBV24-1,few,CATSDASGAGETQYF,TGTGCCACCAGTGATGCTAGCGGCGCCGGGGAGACCCAGTACTTC
NA,TRBJ2-2,TRBV10-3,many,CAIEERTGSGELFF,TGTGCCATAGAAGAGAGAACAGGGTCCGGGGAGCTGTTTTTT
TRBD1,TRBJ1-4,TRBV10-3,NA,CAISASQPGQGTEKLFF,TGTGCCATCAGCGCCAGCCAACCGGGACAGGGGACTGAAAAACTGTTTTTT
NA,TRBJ1-6,TRBV19,NA,CASSIITSSSYNSPLHF,TGTGCCAGTAGTATTATTACATCGAGCTCCTATAATTCACCCCTCCACTTT
NA,TRBJ1-5,TRBV6-6,few,CASSPQASIVRGSNQPQHF,TGTGCCAGCAGTCCTCAGGCATCTATAGTCCGAGGGAGCAATCAGCCCCAGCATTTT
NA,TRBJ2-5,TRBV3-1,many,CASSQGREETQYF,TGTGCCAGCAGCCAAGGCAGGGAAGAGACCCAGTACTTC
NA,TRBJ1-6,TRBV19,few,CASSKGEVYSPLHF,TGTGCCAGTAGTAAGGGGGAGGTTTATTCACCCCTCCACTTT
NA,TRBJ2-3,TRBV20-1,few,CSARNRVKLTDTQYF,TGCAGTGCTAGAAACAGGGTTAAGCTCACAGATACGCAGTATTTT
NA,TRBJ2-5,TRBV4-3,many,CASSQGQFYQETQYF,TGCGCCAGCAGCCAAGGACAGTTCTACCAAGAGACCCAGTACTTC